This T cell receptor (beta chain) appears in the sequencing data of a study of PD-L1 blockade in urothelial cancer. Study context: The analyses of blood took place 3 weeks (second dose) and 6 weeks after treatment start.

Libraries were prepared by immunoSEQ multiplex PCR; TCRdb keeps only in-frame clonotypes and omits some of them. The sample holds tens of thousands of clones, just over 85% seen once. From germline, CDR1 is LNHDA and CDR2 SQIVND (reference sequence). The CDR3 extends over 17 amino acids. Trimming took 1 base from V and 4 from J, leaving 17 bases between them. Material: PBMCs, obtained around atezolizumab (anti-PD-L1) treatment. The chain links TRBV19 to TRBJ1-5, with D perhaps matching TRBD1 (6 bases). The sequence came from a man aged 45-65 years with urothelial cancer. The CDR3 coding sequence is TGTGCCAGTAGTATAGGCCAGAGGGGGAAAGAAAATCAGCCCCAGCATTTT. Residues: CASSIGQRGKENQPQHF.